This T cell receptor beta chain was obtained from a study of T-cell memory formation after mild COVID-19. This CDR3 is built from 16 residues. V lost 0 bases and J 4 bases, leaving 15 bases between the germline ends. The germline V gene has CDR1 LNHNV and CDR2 YYDKDF (reference sequence). Notes on the study in general: Contracting clones from day 15 to 85 showed balanced CD4/CD8; later expanders favored CD4+.

TCRdb ran MiXCR on the 5' RACE reads and lists one entry per CDR3 protein. The data contain 58,000 or so distinct CDR3 sequences, roughly 26% of them singletons. This clonotype showed up just a few times. Its specificity is not known. V is TRBV15 and J is TRBJ1-2, with D possibly TRBD1 on 5 matching bases. This clonotype originated in a man aged 18 to 30 who had mild COVID-19 (a few samples of this study predate the infection). Cell type and time point are not known. The sample comprised PBMCs or a T cell subset sorted from them (not recorded which). The CDR3: CATSRDYEGLVYGYTF. CDR3 DNA sequence: TGTGCCACCAGCAGAGATTACGAGGGGCTGGTCTATGGCTACACCTTC.